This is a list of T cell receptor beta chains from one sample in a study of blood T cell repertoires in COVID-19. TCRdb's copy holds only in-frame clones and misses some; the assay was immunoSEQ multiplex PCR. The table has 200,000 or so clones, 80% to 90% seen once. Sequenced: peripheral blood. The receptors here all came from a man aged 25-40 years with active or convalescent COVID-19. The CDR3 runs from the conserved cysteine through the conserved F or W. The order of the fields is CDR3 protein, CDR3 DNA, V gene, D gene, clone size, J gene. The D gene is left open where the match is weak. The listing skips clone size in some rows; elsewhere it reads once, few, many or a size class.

CASSQRGGNYEQYF TGTGCCAGCAGCCAAAGAGGAGGCAACTACGAGCAGTACTTC TRBV3-1/TRBV3-2 . few TRBJ2-7
CSVEETGRLYETQYF TGCAGCGTTGAAGAGACAGGCCGTCTGTACGAGACCCAGTACTTC TRBV29-1 . . TRBJ2-5
CASRGNRGRIGYTF TGTGCCAGCAGGGGGAACAGGGGGCGGATTGGCTACACCTTC TRBV6-5 TRBD1 . TRBJ1-2
CASSGGASGIYEQYF TGTGCCAGTAGCGGGGGAGCTAGCGGGATTTACGAGCAGTACTTC TRBV19 TRBD2 . TRBJ2-7
CASSVAWTADYGYTF TGTGCCAGCAGCGTAGCGTGGACAGCCGACTATGGCTACACCTTC TRBV9 . few TRBJ1-2
CASTGQGNNEQFF TGTGCCAGCACCGGACAGGGGAATAATGAGCAGTTCTTC TRBV11-1 TRBD1 . TRBJ2-1
CASSVDGTTETQYF TGTGCCAGCAGCGTAGATGGGACAACAGAGACCCAGTACTTC TRBV9 . . TRBJ2-5
CASSYSQGRYEQYF TGTGCCAGCAGTTACTCGCAGGGCCGGTACGAGCAGTACTTC TRBV6-5 . . TRBJ2-7
CASQGVGLGENEQYF TGTGCCAGCCAGGGTGTTGGACTAGGCGAGAACGAGCAGTACTTC TRBV6-5 TRBD2 few TRBJ2-7
CASSSRSRGMNTEAFF TGTGCCAGCAGTTCCCGGTCAAGAGGAATGAACACTGAAGCTTTCTTT TRBV6-6 . . TRBJ1-1
CASSSSTSGGSYEQYF TGTGCCAGCAGTTCATCAACTAGCGGAGGCTCCTACGAGCAGTACTTC TRBV27 TRBD2 once TRBJ2-7
CASSDRGLMEKLFF TGTGCCAGCAGCGACAGGGGACTAATGGAAAAACTGTTTTTT TRBV3-1/TRBV3-2 TRBD1 . TRBJ1-4
CASSQRAQPQHF TGTGCCAGCAGTCAACGAGCCCAGCCCCAGCATTTT TRBV28 . few TRBJ1-5
CASSLSVAATRYEQYF TGTGCCAGCAGTTTATCGGTGGCAGCGACGCGGTACGAGCAGTACTTC TRBV27 . few TRBJ2-7
CASTPSSGGGYNSPLHF TGTGCCAGCACCCCCTCGTCAGGGGGAGGCTATAATTCACCCCTCCACTTT TRBV6-2/TRBV6-3 TRBD1 . TRBJ1-6
CASRTGAGFEETQYF TGTGCCAGTAGGACCGGAGCGGGGTTCGAAGAGACCCAGTACTTC TRBV19 TRBD2 . TRBJ2-5
CASRESWGTDSPLHF TGCGCCAGCCGGGAGTCCTGGGGCACGGATTCACCCCTCCACTTT TRBV10-1 . . TRBJ1-6
CASSRQHNYGYTF TGTGCCAGCAGCCGACAGCATAACTATGGCTACACCTTC TRBV7-9 . . TRBJ1-2
CATTQGPNSPLHF TGTGCCACCACGCAGGGGCCTAATTCACCCCTCCACTTT TRBV24-1 . . TRBJ1-6
CASSPEGTGISYTF TGTGCCAGCAGCCCTGAAGGGACAGGGATAAGCTACACCTTC TRBV11-3 TRBD1 once TRBJ1-2
CAWRPGVYGYTF TGTGCCTGGAGACCGGGAGTCTATGGCTACACCTTC TRBV30 . few TRBJ1-2
CASSQDVGQGGYTGELFF TGTGCCAGCAGCCAAGATGTGGGCCAGGGGGGTTACACCGGGGAGCTGTTTTTT TRBV3-1/TRBV3-2 . once TRBJ2-2
CASSFRGEYGELFF TGTGCCAGCAGTTTCAGGGGGGAATACGGGGAGCTGTTTTTT TRBV27 . . TRBJ2-2
CASRGTAISGNTIYF TGTGCCAGCAGGGGGACAGCGATCTCTGGAAACACCATATATTTT TRBV2 TRBD1 . TRBJ1-3
CATSVGSQPQHF TGTGCCACCAGTGTGGGCTCCCAGCCCCAGCATTTT TRBV24-1 . . TRBJ1-5
CASSPQQKWDTQAFF TGTGCCAGCAGTCCGCAACAAAAGTGGGACACACAAGCTTTCTTT TRBV6-2/TRBV6-3 . . TRBJ1-1
CASRFSQNTGELFF TGTGCCAGCAGGTTTTCCCAAAACACCGGGGAGCTGTTTTTT TRBV7-2 . once TRBJ2-2
CASSFGLAGHTGELFF TGTGCCAGCAGCTTCGGGCTAGCGGGGCACACCGGGGAGCTGTTTTTT TRBV7-2 TRBD2 . TRBJ2-2
CASSVSGRDPYNEQFF TGTGCCAGCAGCGTAAGCGGGAGGGACCCCTACAATGAGCAGTTCTTC TRBV9 TRBD2 . TRBJ2-1
CASSSTGFGPGANVLTF TGTGCCAGCAGCTCGACAGGGTTTGGTCCTGGGGCCAACGTCCTGACTTTC TRBV7-8 TRBD1 . TRBJ2-6
CASSVGSSGINEQFF TGTGCCAGCAGCGTAGGATCTAGCGGGATAAATGAGCAGTTCTTC TRBV9 TRBD2 . TRBJ2-1
CASSQRAQGSTDTQYF TGCGCCAGCAGCCAGAGAGCACAGGGCAGCACAGATACGCAGTATTTT TRBV10-1 . . TRBJ2-3
CASRWPERTEAFF TGTGCCAGTAGGTGGCCGGAGAGGACTGAAGCTTTCTTT TRBV19 . . TRBJ1-1
CASSLKGPNYGYTF TGTGCCAGCAGTTTAAAGGGGCCTAACTATGGCTACACCTTC TRBV27 . . TRBJ1-2
CASSEGQGKAFF TGTGCCAGCAGTGAAGGCCAGGGCAAAGCTTTCTTT TRBV2 . . TRBJ1-1
CASSPSGRASGELFF TGTGCCAGCAGCCCCAGCGGGAGGGCCTCCGGGGAGCTGTTTTTT TRBV7-2 TRBD2 . TRBJ2-2
CASSSQGDGYTF TGTGCCAGCAGTTCCCAAGGGGATGGCTACACCTTC TRBV12-3/TRBV12-4 . . TRBJ1-2
CASSVGNSGSTDTQYF TGTGCCAGCAGCGTAGGAAATAGCGGGAGCACAGATACGCAGTATTTT TRBV9 TRBD2 . TRBJ2-3
CASSQVRLVPYNEQFF TGTGCCAGCAGCCAAGTGCGGCTAGTCCCCTACAATGAGCAGTTCTTC TRBV3-1/TRBV3-2 . . TRBJ2-1
CASSLFRWGSGGEETQYF TGTGCCAGCAGCTTATTTCGATGGGGCAGCGGGGGGGAAGAGACCCAGTACTTC TRBV7-9 TRBD2 . TRBJ2-5
CASSQDDSTYEQYF TGCGCCAGCAGCCAAGACGACTCCACATACGAGCAGTACTTC TRBV4-1 . once TRBJ2-7
CAWRTGNYGYTF TGTGCCTGGAGGACAGGCAACTATGGCTACACCTTC TRBV30 . . TRBJ1-2